This is a list of T cell receptor beta chains from one sample in a study of blood T cell repertoires in COVID-19. Libraries were prepared by immunoSEQ multiplex PCR; TCRdb keeps only in-frame clonotypes and omits some of them. The sample yields some 200,000 clones, approximately 84% seen once. What was sequenced was peripheral blood. The receptors were gathered from a woman aged 55-70 years with acute or convalescent COVID-19. Both conserved end residues are part of each CDR3. A D gene is named only where the DNA matches it firmly. For some rows the clone size is stated as once, few or many, or as a class when expanded; others skip it.

clone size,D gene,J gene,V gene,CDR3 DNA,CDR3 protein
NA,TRBD1,TRBJ1-1,TRBV9,TGTGCCAGCAGCGTAGACCCGGGACAGGCAAGCGGCACTGAAGCTTTCTTT,CASSVDPGQASGTEAFF
NA,NA,TRBJ1-5,TRBV19,TGTGCCAGTAGTAGTCTTCTCCAGCCCCAGCATTTT,CASSSLLQPQHF
NA,NA,TRBJ2-1,TRBV11-2,TGTGCCAGCACCCCGCCGGGACTCAGTTACAATGAGCAGTTCTTC,CASTPPGLSYNEQFF
NA,NA,TRBJ2-1,TRBV3-1/TRBV3-2,TGTGCCAGCAGCCAAACAGCGGCCGGCGGTTCCTACAATGAGCAGTTCTTC,CASSQTAAGGSYNEQFF
NA,TRBD1,TRBJ2-5,TRBV6-5,TGTGCCAGCAGTATGTGGGACAGACAGGAGGAGACCCAGTACTTC,CASSMWDRQEETQYF
NA,NA,TRBJ1-5,TRBV14,TGTGCCAGCAGCCAAGAGTTTGCAAGGGGGGGAGATAGCAATCAGCCCCAGCATTTT,CASSQEFARGGDSNQPQHF
NA,TRBD1,TRBJ1-2,TRBV4-1,TGCGCCAGCAGCCTATTCCCGATGGACAGGGGCTATGGCTACACCTTC,CASSLFPMDRGYGYTF
once,TRBD1,TRBJ1-2,TRBV9,TGTGCCAGCACCGGTAGGGACAGGGGGGGAGGCTACACCTTC,CASTGRDRGGGYTF
NA,TRBD2,TRBJ2-2,TRBV30,TGTGCCTGGAGCCCCCCAGACACGGGGGGGAGTAGGGAGCTGTTTTTT,CAWSPPDTGGSRELFF
NA,NA,TRBJ2-3,TRBV4-2,TGTGCCAGCAGCCAGGGGGCGGGGGATTACACAGATACGCAGTATTTT,CASSQGAGDYTDTQYF
NA,NA,TRBJ1-3,TRBV6-5,TGTGCCAGCAGCTACTTCGCAGGGACTGGAAACACCATATATTTT,CASSYFAGTGNTIYF
NA,NA,TRBJ2-7,TRBV7-2,TGTGCCAGCAGCTTAGGGGGTTACGGGGGACGGGAGCAGTACTTC,CASSLGGYGGREQYF
NA,NA,TRBJ1-6,TRBV14,TGTGCCAGCAGCCAATTGGCAGGGGAACGAAATTCACCCCTCCACTTT,CASSQLAGERNSPLHF
NA,NA,TRBJ1-5,TRBV6-5,TGTGCCAGCAGTTACTCGACGAGCGGCCAGCCCCAGCATTTT,CASSYSTSGQPQHF
NA,NA,TRBJ1-1,TRBV6-5,TGTGCCAGCAGTTACTCGGCGGGACCAAACACTGAAGCTTTCTTT,CASSYSAGPNTEAFF
NA,NA,TRBJ1-4,TRBV5-6,TGTGCCAGCAGCTTGTTGTCAGGGAGGGATGAAAAACTGTTTTTT,CASSLLSGRDEKLFF
few,NA,TRBJ1-2,TRBV3-1/TRBV3-2,TGTGCCAGCAGCTCGACCCAGCGGGGTTTTGGCTACACCTTC,CASSSTQRGFGYTF
NA,TRBD1,TRBJ2-5,TRBV30,TGTGCCTGGAGTCTTCTCGACAGGGTCGGTGAGACCCAGTACTTC,CAWSLLDRVGETQYF
NA,TRBD2,TRBJ2-3,TRBV24-1,TGTGCCACCAGTCCGGGACTAGCGGGGGGGACGACGGATACGCAGTATTTT,CATSPGLAGGTTDTQYF
NA,TRBD2,TRBJ2-5,TRBV7-2,TGTGCCAGCAGCTTAGCGCGACTAGCGGGGGGGCTTAAGTCGGAGACCCAGTACTTC,CASSLARLAGGLKSETQYF
NA,TRBD1,TRBJ1-4,TRBV10-3,TGTGCCATCAGGGCCGGGACAGGGGGCTACTCTTCGGAAAAACTGTTTTTT,CAIRAGTGGYSSEKLFF
NA,NA,TRBJ2-7,TRBV7-9,TGTGCCAGCAGCTCCCCGGGACTTCCCTACGAGCAGTACTTC,CASSSPGLPYEQYF
NA,TRBD1,TRBJ1-3,TRBV6-5,TGTGCCAGCATCCACAGGGGGGAGTCTGGAAACACCATATATTTT,CASIHRGESGNTIYF
once,TRBD2,TRBJ2-3,TRBV7-2,TGTGCCAGCAGCCCACAGCGGGGGGTGAGGACAGATACGCAGTATTTT,CASSPQRGVRTDTQYF